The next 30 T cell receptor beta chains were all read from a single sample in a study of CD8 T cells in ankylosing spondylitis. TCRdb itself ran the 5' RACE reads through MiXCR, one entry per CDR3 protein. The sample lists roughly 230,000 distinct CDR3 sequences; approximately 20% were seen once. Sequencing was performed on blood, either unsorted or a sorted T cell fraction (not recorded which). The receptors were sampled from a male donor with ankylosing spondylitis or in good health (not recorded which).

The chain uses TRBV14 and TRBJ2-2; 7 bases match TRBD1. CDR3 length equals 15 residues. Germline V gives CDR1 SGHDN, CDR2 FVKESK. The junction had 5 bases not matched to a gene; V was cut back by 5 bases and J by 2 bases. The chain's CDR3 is CASSSRDRNTGELFF. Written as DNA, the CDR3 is TGTGCCAGCAGCTCCAGGGACAGAAACACCGGGGAGCTGTTTTTT.

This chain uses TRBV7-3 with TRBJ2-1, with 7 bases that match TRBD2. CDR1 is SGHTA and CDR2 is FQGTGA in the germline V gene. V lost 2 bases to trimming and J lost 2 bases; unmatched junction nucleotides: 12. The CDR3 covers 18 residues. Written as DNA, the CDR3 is TGTGCCAGCAGCTTAGGTATAGGCGGCAGCGGGACCTACAATGAGCAGTTCTTC. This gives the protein CASSLGIGGSGTYNEQFF. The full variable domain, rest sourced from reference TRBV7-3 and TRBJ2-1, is GAGVSQTPSNKVTEKGKYVELRCDPISGHTALYWYRQSLGQGPEFLIYFQGTGAADDSGLPNDRFFAVRPEGSVSTLKIQRTERGDSAVYLCASSLGIGGSGTYNEQFFGPGTRLTVL.

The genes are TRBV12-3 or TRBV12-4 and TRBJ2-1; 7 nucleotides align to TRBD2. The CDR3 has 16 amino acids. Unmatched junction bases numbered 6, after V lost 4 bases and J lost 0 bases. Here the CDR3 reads CASSSGTTSSYNEQFF. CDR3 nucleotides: TGTGCCAGCAGTTCCGGGACTACCAGCTCCTACAATGAGCAGTTCTTC.

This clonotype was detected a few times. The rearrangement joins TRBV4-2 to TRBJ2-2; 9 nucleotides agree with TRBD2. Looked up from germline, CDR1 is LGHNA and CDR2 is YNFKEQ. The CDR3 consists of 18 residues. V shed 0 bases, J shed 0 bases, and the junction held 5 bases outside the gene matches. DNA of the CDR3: TGTGCCAGCAGCCAAGACCCGGGCGGGAGGGCGAACACCGGGGAGCTGTTTTTT. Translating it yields CASSQDPGGRANTGELFF.

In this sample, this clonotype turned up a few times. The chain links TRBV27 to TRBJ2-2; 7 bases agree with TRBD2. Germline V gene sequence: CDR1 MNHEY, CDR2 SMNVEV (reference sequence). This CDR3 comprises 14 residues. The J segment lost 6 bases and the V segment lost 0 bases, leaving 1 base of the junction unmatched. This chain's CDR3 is CASSLSAGAGELFF. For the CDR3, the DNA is TGTGCCAGCAGTTTATCTGCGGGAGCCGGGGAGCTGTTTTTT.

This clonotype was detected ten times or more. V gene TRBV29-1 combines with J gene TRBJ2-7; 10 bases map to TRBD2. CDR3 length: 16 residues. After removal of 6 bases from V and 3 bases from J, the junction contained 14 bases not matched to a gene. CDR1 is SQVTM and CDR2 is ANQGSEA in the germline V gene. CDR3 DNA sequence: TGCAGCGTCGGAGGGTCTAGCGGGAGATTGGACTACGAGCAGTACTTC. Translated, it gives CSVGGSSGRLDYEQYF.

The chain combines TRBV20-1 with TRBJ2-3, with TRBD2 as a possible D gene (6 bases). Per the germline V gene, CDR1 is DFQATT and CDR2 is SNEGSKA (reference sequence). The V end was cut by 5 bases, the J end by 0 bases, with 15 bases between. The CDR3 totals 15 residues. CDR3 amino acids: CSAAIVRESTDTQYF. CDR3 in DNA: TGCAGTGCTGCAATCGTCCGGGAGAGCACAGATACGCAGTATTTT.

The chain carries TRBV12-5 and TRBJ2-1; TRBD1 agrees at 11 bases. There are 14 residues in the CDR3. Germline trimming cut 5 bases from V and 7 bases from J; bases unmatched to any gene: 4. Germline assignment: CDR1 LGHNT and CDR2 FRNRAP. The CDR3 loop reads CASGGTGGRNEQFF. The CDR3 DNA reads TGTGCTAGTGGTGGGACAGGGGGGAGGAATGAGCAGTTCTTC.

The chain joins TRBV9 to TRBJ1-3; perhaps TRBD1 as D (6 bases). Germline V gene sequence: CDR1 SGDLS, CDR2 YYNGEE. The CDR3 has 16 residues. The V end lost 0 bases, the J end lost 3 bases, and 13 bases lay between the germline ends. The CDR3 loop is CASSVGRGGHGNTIYF. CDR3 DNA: TGTGCCAGCAGCGTAGGGAGGGGGGGACATGGAAACACCATATATTTT.

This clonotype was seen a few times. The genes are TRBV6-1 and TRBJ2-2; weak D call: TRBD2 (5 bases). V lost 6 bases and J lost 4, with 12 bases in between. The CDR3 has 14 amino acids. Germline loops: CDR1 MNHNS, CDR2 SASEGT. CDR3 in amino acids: CASSPSGSTGELFF. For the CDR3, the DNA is TGTGCCAGCAGCCCCAGCGGATCCACCGGGGAGCTGTTTTTT.

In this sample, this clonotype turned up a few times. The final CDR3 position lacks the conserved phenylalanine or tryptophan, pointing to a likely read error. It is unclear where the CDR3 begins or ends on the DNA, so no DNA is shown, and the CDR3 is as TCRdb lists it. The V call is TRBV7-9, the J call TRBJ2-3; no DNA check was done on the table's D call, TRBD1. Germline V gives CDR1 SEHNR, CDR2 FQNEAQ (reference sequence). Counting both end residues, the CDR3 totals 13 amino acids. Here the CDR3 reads CASSFGTGGTEHL.

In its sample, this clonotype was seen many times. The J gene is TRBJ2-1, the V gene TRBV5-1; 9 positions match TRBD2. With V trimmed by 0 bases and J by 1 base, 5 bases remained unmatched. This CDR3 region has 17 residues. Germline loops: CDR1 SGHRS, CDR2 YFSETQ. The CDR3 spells CASSLAIAGESYNEQFF. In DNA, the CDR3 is TGCGCCAGCAGCTTGGCCATAGCGGGAGAGTCCTACAATGAGCAGTTCTTC.

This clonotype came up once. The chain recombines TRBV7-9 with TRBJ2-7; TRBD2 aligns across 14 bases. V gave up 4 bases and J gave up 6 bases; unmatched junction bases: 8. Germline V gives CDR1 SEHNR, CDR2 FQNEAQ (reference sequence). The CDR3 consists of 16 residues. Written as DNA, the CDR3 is TGTGCCAGCAGCTCAACGGGACTAGCGGGAGACGGCGAGCAGTACTTC. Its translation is CASSSTGLAGDGEQYF.

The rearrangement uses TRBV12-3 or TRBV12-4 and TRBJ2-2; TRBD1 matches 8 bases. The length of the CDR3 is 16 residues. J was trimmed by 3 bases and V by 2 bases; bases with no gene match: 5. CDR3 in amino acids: CASSLFSGGYTGELFF. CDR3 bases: TGTGCCAGCAGTTTATTCTCAGGGGGCTACACCGGGGAGCTGTTTTTT.

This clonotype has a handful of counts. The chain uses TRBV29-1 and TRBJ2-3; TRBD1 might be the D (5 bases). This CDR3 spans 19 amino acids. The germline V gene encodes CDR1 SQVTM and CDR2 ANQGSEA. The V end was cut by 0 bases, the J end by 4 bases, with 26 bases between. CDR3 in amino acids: CSVEEDMTEARGGPDTQYF. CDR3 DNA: TGCAGCGTTGAAGAGGACATGACAGAGGCTAGGGGTGGCCCAGATACGCAGTATTTT.

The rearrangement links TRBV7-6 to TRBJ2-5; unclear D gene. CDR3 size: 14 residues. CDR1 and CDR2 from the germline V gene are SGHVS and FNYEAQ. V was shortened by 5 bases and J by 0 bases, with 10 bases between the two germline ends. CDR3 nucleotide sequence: TGTGCCAGCAGCCCCCGCTGGGACCAAGAGACCCAGTACTTC. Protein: CASSPRWDQETQYF.

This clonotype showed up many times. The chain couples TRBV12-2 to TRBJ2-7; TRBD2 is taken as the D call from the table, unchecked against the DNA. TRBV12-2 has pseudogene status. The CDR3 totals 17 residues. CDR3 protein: CASRPQRGGSSAYEQYF. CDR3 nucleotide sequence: TGTGCAAGTCGCCCTCAACGTGGCGGGAGCAGTGCCTACGAGCAGTACTTC.

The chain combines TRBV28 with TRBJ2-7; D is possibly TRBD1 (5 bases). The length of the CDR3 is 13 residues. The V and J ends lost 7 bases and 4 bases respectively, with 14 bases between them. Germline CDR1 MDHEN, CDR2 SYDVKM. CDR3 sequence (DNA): TGTGCCAGCACGGGCTGGACACAATACGAGCAGTACTTC. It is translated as CASTGWTQYEQYF. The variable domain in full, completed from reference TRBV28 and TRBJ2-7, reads DVKVTQSSRYLVKRTGEKVFLECVQDMDHENMFWYRQDPGLGLRLIYFSYDVKMKEKGDIPEGYSVSREKKERFSLILESASTNQTSMYLCASTGWTQYEQYFGPGTRLTVT.

The CDR3, as DNA: TGCGCCAGCAGCCAGGCCGGGACAGGGATCGATCAGCCCCAGCATTTT. Residues: CASSQAGTGIDQPQHF. This sequence joins TRBV4-1 and TRBJ1-5; 9 positions match TRBD1. Germline lookup yields CDR1 MGHRA and CDR2 YSYEKL. V was pared by 3 bases and J by 5 bases, with 8 bases of the junction left unmatched. The CDR3 is made up of 16 amino acids.

Here the CDR3 reads CASSIWTGTESNTEAFF. CDR3 bases: TGCGCCAGCAGCATATGGACCGGGACAGAATCGAACACTGAAGCTTTCTTT. The V call is TRBV5-1, the J call TRBJ1-1; 7 nucleotides agree with TRBD1. Looked up from germline, CDR1 is SGHRS and CDR2 is YFSETQ. This CDR3 has 17 amino acids. The V gene end was trimmed by 4 bases and the J gene end by 1 base; junction bases not matched to a gene: 13.

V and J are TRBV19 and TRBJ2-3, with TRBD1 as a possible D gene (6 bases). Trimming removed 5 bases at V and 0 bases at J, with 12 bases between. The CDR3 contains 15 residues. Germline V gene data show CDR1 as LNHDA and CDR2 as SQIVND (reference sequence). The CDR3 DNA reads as TGTGCCAGTAGTGCGTGGGACAAGAGCACAGATACGCAGTATTTT. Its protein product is CASSAWDKSTDTQYF.

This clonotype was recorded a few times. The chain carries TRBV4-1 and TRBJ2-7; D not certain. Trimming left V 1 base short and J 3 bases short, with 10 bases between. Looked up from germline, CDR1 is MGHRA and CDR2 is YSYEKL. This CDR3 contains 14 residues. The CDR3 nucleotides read TGCGCCAGCAGCCAAGGAGGAGAGGACTACGAGCAGTACTTC. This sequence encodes CASSQGGEDYEQYF.

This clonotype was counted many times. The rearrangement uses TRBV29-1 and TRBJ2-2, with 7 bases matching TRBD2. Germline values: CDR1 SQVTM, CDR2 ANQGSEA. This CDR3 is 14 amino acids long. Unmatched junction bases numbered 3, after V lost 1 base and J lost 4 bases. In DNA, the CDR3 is TGCAGCGTTGAAGCGGGGGGTGGCACCGGGGAGCTGTTTTTT. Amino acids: CSVEAGGGTGELFF.

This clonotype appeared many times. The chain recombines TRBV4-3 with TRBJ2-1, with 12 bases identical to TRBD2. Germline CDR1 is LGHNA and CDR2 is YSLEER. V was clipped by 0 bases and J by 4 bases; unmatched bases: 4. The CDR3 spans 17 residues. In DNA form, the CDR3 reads TGCGCCAGCAGCCAAGATTCCCTAGCGGGAGGGTACAATGAGCAGTTCTTC. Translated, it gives CASSQDSLAGGYNEQFF.

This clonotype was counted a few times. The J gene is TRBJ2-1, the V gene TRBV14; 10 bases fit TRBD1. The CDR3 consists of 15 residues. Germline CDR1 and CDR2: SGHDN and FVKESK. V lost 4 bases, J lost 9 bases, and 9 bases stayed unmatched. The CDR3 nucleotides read TGTGCCAGCAGCCGCCGGGACAGGGGAGTCGGTGAGCAGTTCTTC. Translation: CASSRRDRGVGEQFF.

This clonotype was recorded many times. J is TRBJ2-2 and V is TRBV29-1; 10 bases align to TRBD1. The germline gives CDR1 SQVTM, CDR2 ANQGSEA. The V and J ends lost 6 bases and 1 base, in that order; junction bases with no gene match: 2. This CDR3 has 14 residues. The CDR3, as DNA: TGCAGCGTGACAGGGGGCTGGAACACCGGGGAGCTGTTTTTT. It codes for CSVTGGWNTGELFF.

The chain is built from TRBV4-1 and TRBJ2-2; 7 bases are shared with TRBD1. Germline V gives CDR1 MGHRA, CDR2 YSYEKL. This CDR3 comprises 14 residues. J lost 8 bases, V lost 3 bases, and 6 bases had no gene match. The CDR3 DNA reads TGCGCCAGCAGCCAGGGGACAGTGGGAGGGGAGCTGTTTTTT. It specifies CASSQGTVGGELFF.

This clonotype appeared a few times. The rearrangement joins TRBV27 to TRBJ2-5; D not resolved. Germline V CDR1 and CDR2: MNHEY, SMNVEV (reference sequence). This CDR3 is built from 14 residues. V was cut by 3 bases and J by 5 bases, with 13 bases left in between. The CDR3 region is CASSFSDNVETQYF. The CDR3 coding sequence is TGTGCCAGCAGTTTCAGTGACAATGTGGAGACCCAGTACTTC.

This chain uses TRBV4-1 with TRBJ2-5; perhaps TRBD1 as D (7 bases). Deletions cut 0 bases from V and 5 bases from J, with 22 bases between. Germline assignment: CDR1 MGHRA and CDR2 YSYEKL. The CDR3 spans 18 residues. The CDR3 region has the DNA TGCGCCAGCAGCCAAGAGGAGGGGGCGCTCCCCCCAAGGGAGACCCAGTACTTC. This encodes CASSQEEGALPPRETQYF.

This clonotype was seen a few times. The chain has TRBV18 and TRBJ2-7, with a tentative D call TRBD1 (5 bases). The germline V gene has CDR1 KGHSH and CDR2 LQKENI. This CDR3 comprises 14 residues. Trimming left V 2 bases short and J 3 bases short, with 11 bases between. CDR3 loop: CASSPGPGFYEQYF. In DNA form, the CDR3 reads TGTGCCAGCTCACCAGGACCAGGGTTCTACGAGCAGTACTTC.